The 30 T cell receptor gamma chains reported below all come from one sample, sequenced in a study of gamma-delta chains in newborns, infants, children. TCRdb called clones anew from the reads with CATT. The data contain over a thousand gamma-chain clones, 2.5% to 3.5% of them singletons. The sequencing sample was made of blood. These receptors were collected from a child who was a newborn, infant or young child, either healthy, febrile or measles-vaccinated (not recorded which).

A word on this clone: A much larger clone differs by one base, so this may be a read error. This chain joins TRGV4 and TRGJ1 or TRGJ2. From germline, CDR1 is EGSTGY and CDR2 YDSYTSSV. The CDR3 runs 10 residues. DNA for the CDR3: TGTGCCACCGGGGATTATAAGAAACTCTTT. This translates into CATGDYKKLF.

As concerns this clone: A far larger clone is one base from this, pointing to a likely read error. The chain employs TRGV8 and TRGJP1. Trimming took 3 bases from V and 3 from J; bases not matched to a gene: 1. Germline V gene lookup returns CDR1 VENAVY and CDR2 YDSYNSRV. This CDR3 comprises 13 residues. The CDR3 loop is CATWDATGWFKIF. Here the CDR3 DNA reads TGTGCCACCTGGGATGCCACTGGTTGGTTCAAGATATTT.

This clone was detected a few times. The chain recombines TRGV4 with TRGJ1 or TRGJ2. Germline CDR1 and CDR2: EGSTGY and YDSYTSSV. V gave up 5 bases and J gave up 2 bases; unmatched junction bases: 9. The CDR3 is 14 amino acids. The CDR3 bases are TGTGCCACCTGGGGGATCCTAGATTATTATAAGAAACTCTTT. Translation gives CATWGILDYYKKLF.

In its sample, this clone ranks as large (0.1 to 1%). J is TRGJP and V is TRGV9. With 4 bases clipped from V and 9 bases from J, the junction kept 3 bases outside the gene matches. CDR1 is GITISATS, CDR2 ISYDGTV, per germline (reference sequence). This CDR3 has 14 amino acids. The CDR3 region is CALWEPLGKKIKVF. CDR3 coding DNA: TGTGCCTTGTGGGAACCGTTGGGCAAAAAAATCAAGGTATTT.

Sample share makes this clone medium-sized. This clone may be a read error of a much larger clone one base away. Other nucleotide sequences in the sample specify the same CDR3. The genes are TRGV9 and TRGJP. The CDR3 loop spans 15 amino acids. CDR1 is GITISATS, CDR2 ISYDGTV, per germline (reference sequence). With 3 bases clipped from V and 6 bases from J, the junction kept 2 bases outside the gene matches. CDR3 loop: CALWELELGKKIKVF. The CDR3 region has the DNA TGTGCCTTGTGGGAGTTAGAGTTGGGCAAAAAAATCAAGGTATTT.

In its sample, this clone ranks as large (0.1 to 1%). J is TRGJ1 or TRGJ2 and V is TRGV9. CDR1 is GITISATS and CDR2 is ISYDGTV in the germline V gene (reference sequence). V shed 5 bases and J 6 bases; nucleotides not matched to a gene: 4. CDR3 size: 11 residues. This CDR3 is CALWAAYKKLF. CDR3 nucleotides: TGTGCCTTGTGGGCGGCTTATAAGAAACTCTTT.

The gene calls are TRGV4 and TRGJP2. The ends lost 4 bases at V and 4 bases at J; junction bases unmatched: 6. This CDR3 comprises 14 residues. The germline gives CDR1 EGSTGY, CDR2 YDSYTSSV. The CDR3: CATWEGISDWIKTF. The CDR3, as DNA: TGTGCCACCTGGGAGGGGATTAGTGATTGGATCAAGACGTTT.

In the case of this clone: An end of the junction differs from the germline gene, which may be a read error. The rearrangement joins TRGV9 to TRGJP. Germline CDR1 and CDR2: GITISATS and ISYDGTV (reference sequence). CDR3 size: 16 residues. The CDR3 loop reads CALWEVWELGEKIKVF. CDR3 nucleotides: TGTGCCTTGTGGGAGGTCTGGGAGTTGGGCGAAAAAATCAAGGTATTT.

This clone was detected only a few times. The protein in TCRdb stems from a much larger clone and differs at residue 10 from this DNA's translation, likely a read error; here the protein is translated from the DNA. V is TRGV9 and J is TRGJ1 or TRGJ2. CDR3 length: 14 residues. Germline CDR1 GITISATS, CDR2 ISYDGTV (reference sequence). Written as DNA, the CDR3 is TGTGCCTTGTGGGAGGTGCAACCTTATTGTAAGAAACTCTTT. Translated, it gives CALWEVQPYCKKLF.

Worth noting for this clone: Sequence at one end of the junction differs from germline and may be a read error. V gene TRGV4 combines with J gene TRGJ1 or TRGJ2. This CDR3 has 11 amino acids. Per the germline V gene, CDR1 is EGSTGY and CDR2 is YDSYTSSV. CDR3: CATWYYYKKLF. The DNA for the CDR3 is TGTGCCACCTGGTATTATTATAAGAAACTCTTC.

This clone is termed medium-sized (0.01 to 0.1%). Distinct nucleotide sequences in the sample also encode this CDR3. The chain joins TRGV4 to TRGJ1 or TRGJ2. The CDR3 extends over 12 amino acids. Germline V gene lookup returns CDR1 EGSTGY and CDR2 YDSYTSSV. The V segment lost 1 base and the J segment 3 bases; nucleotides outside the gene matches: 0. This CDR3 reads CATWDGYYKKLF. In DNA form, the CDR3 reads TGTGCCACCTGGGATGGTTATTATAAGAAACTCTTT.

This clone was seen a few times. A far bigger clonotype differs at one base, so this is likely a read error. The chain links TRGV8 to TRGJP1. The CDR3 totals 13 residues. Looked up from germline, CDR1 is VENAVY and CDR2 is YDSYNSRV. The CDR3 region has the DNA TGTGCCACCCGGGATACCACTGGTTGGTTCAAGATATTT. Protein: CATRDTTGWFKIF.

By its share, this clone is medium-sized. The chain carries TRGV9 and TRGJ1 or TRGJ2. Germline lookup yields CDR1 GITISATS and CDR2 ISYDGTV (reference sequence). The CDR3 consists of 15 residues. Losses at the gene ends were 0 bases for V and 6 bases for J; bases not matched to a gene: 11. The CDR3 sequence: CALWEVKHLLYKKLF. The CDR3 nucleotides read TGTGCCTTGTGGGAGGTGAAGCATCTCCTTTATAAGAAACTCTTT.

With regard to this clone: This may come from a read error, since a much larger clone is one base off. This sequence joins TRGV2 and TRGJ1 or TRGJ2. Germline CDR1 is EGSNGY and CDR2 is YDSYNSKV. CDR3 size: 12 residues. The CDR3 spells CATRDGRDKKLF. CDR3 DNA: TGTGCCACCCGGGACGGGAGGGATAAGAAACTCTTT.

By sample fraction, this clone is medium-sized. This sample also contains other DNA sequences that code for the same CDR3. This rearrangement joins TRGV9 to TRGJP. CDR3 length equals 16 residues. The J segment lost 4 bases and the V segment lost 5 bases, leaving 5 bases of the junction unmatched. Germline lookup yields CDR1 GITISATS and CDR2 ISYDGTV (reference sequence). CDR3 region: CALWVEQELGKKIKVF. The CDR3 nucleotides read TGTGCCTTGTGGGTCGAACAAGAGTTGGGCAAAAAAATCAAGGTATTT.

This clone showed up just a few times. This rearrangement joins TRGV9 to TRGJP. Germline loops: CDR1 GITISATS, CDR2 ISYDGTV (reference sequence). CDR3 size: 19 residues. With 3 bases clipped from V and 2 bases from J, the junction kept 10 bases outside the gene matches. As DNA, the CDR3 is TGTGCCTTGTGGGAGCGAATCCGCCGGCAAGAGTTGGGCAAAAAAATCAAGGTATTT. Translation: CALWERIRRQELGKKIKVF.

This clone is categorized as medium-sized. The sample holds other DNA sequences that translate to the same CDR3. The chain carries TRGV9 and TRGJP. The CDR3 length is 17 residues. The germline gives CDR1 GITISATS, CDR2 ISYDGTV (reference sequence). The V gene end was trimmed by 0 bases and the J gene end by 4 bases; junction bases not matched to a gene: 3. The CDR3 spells CALWEVQQELGKKIKVF. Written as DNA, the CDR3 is TGTGCCTTGTGGGAGGTGCAACAAGAGTTGGGCAAAAAAATCAAGGTATTT.

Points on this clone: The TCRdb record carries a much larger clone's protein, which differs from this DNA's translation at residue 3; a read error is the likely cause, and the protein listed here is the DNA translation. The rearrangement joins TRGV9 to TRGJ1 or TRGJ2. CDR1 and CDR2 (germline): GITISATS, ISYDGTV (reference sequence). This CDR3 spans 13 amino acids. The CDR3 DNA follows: TGTGCCTCGTGGGAGCCCCCTTCTTATAAGAAACTCTTT. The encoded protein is CASWEPPSYKKLF.

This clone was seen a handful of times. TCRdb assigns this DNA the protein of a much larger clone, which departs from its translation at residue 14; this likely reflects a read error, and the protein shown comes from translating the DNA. The CDR3, as DNA: TGTGCCTTGTGGGACGAACAAGAGTTGGGCAAAAAAATCGAGGTATTT. Translating it yields CALWDEQELGKKIEVF. The V call is TRGV9, the J call TRGJP. The CDR3 totals 16 residues. Germline V gene data show CDR1 as GITISATS and CDR2 as ISYDGTV (reference sequence).

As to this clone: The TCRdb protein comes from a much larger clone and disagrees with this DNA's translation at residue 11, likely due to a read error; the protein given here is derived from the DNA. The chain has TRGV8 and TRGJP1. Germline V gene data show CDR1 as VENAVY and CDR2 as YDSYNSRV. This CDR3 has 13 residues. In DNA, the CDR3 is TGTGCCACCTGGGATACCACTGGTTGGTTCAGGATATTT. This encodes CATWDTTGWFRIF.

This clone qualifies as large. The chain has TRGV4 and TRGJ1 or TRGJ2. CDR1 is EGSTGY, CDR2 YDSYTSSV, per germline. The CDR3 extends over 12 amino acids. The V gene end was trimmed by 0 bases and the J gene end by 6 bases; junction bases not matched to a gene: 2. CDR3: CATWDGSYKKLF. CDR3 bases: TGTGCCACCTGGGATGGGAGTTATAAGAAACTCTTT.

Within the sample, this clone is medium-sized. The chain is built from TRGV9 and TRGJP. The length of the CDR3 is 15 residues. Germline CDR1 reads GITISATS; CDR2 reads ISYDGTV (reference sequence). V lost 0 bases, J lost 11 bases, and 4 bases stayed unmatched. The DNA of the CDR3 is TGTGCCTTGTGGGAGGTGCGAATGGGCAAAAAAATCAAGGTATTT. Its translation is CALWEVRMGKKIKVF.

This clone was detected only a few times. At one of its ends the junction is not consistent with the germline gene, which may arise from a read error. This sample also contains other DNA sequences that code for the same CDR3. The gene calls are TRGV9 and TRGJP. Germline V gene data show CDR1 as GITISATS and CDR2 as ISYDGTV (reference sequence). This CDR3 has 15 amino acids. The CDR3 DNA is TGCGCCTTGTGGGTTAGGGAGTTGGGCAAAAAAATCAAGGTATTT. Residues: CALWVRELGKKIKVF.

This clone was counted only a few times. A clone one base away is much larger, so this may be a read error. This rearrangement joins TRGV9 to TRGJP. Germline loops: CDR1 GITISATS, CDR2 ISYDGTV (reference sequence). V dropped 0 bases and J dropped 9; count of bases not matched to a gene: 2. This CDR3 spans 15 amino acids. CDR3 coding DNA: TGTGCCTTGTGGGAGGTGACGTTGGGCAAAAAAATCAAGGTATTT. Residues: CALWEVTLGKKIKVF.

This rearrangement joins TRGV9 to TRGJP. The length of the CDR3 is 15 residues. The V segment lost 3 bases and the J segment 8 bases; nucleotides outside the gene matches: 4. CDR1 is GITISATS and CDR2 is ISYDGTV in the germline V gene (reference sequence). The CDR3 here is CALWETKLGKKIKVF. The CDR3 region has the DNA TGTGCCTTGTGGGAGACTAAGTTGGGCAAAAAAATCAAGGTATTT.

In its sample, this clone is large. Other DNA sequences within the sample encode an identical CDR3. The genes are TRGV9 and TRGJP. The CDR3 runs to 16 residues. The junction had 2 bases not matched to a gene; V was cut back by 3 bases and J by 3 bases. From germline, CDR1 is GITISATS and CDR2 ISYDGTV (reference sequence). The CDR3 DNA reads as TGTGCCTTGTGGGAGCCGCAAGAGTTGGGCAAAAAAATCAAGGTATTT. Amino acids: CALWEPQELGKKIKVF.

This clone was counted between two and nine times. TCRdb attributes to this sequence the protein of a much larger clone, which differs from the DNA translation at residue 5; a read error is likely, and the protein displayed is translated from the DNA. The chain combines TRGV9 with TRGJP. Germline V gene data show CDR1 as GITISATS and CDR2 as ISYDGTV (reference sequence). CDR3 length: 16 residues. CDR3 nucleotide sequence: TGTGCCTTGTGGGGGGTGAGAGAGTTGGGCAAAAAAATCAAGGTATTT. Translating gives CALWGVRELGKKIKVF.

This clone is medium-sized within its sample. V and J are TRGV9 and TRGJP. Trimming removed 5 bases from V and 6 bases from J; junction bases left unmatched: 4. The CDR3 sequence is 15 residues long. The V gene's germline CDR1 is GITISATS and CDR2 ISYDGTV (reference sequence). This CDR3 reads CALWGTELGKKIKVF. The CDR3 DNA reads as TGTGCCTTGTGGGGAACAGAGTTGGGCAAAAAAATCAAGGTATTT.

This CDR3 reads CALWEVPRQELGKKIKVF. In DNA form, the CDR3 reads TGTGCCTTGTGGGAGGTACCACGGCAAGAGTTGGGCAAAAAAATCAAGGTATTT. The chain is built from TRGV9 and TRGJP. CDR1 and CDR2 (germline): GITISATS, ISYDGTV (reference sequence). The CDR3 length is 18 residues. Trimming cost V 1 base and J 2 bases; bases outside gene matches: 5.

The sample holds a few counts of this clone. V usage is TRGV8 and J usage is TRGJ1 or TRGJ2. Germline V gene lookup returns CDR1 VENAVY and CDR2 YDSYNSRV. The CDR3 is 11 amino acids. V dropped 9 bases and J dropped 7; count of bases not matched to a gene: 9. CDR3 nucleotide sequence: TGTGCCACCGTCTCCCTCTATAAGAAACTCTTT. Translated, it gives CATVSLYKKLF.